This entry lists 25 T cell receptor beta chains sequenced from one sample in a study of early T cells in non-severe SARS-CoV-2 infection. TCRdb re-derived calls from the 5' RACE reads in MiXCR, one entry per CDR3 protein. This sample yields about 25,000 distinct CDR3 sequences, of which around 4.6% are seen a single time; 10% to 12% belongs to the top ten. The sample consisted of whole blood. Every receptor here comes from an adult who was a healthcare worker with PCR-confirmed SARS-CoV-2 infection or an uninfected control (not recorded which).

This chain uses TRBV11-2 with TRBJ2-5, with a tentative D call TRBD1 (5 bases). The CDR3 runs to 12 residues. V was cut by 4 bases and J by 6 bases, with 9 bases left in between. Looked up from germline, CDR1 is SGHAT and CDR2 is FQNNGV. CDR3 coding DNA: TGTGCCAGCAGCTCAGGGCGTAAGACCCAGTACTTC. This encodes CASSSGRKTQYF. The variable domain in full, with the rest retrieved from reference TRBV11-2 and TRBJ2-5, is EAGVAQSPRYKIIEKRQSVAFWCNPISGHATLYWYQQILGQGPKLLIQFQNNGVVDDSQLPKDRFSAERLKGVDSTLKIQPAKLEDSAVYLCASSSGRKTQYFGPGTRLLVL.

The chain carries TRBV6-2 or TRBV6-3 and TRBJ2-1; TRBD2 matches at 13 bases. V lost 0 bases, J lost 5 bases, and 7 bases stayed unmatched. This CDR3 region has 18 residues. From germline, CDR1 is MNHEY and CDR2 SVGEGT. CDR3 DNA sequence: TGTGCCAGCAGTTACTCTCCCGGGACTAGCGGGATTAACAATGAGCAGTTCTTC. As protein: CASSYSPGTSGINNEQFF.

This clonotype appeared many times. The chain joins TRBV10-2 to TRBJ1-5, with 7 bases matching TRBD1. The CDR3 totals 15 residues. The germline V gene has CDR1 WSHSY and CDR2 SAAADI. Trimming removed 1 base from V and 2 bases from J; junction bases left unmatched: 2. Written as DNA, the CDR3 is TGCGCCAGCAGTGAGTTCGGACAGGGCAATCAGCCCCAGCATTTT. Translating it yields CASSEFGQGNQPQHF.

This clonotype was counted ten times or more. This rearrangement joins TRBV11-2 to TRBJ1-6; the D gene is possibly TRBD1 (5 bases). The germline V gene encodes CDR1 SGHAT and CDR2 FQNNGV. This CDR3 spans 14 amino acids. Trimming left V 5 bases short and J 10 bases short, with 15 bases between. CDR3 residues: CASSLNEGLSPLHF. The CDR3 DNA reads as TGTGCCAGCAGCCTGAATGAGGGGCTCTCACCCCTCCACTTT.

Many counts were recorded for this clonotype. The rearrangement uses TRBV7-8 and TRBJ2-7; TRBD1 matches at 8 bases. The CDR3 has 15 amino acids. Germline V gene data show CDR1 as SGHVS and CDR2 as FQNEAQ. The trim removed 5 bases at V and 2 bases at J, leaving 8 bases unmatched. The CDR3 nucleotides read TGTGCCAGCAGCCCAAGACAGGGGATAGCCTACGAGCAGTACTTC. This sequence encodes CASSPRQGIAYEQYF. Supplemented by reference TRBV7-8 and TRBJ2-7, the full variable domain reads GAGVSQSPRYKVAKRGQDVALRCDPISGHVSLFWYQQALGQGPEFLTYFQNEAQLDKSGLPSDRFFAERPEGSVSTLKIQRTQQEDSAVYLCASSPRQGIAYEQYFGPGTRLTVT.

This clonotype occurred many times. The chain employs TRBV5-1 and TRBJ1-1; D is unresolved. The CDR3 covers 15 residues. Germline-derived CDR1 and CDR2 are SGHRS and YFSETQ. Trimming stripped 4 bases from V and 1 base from J, with 14 bases between. This CDR3 reads CASSHLPPPNTEAFF. The CDR3 nucleotides read TGCGCCAGCAGCCATCTACCCCCTCCGAACACTGAAGCTTTCTTT.

This clonotype was counted many times. The rearrangement joins TRBV6-2 or TRBV6-3 to TRBJ2-1; the match to TRBD2 covers 12 bases. Germline V gene data show CDR1 as MNHEY and CDR2 as SVGEGT. Trimming at V came to 5 bases and at J to 8 bases, leaving 7 bases not matched to a gene. CDR3 length: 15 amino acids. The CDR3 is CASSAPGLAGDEQFF. Written as DNA, the CDR3 is TGTGCCAGCAGTGCTCCGGGACTAGCGGGCGATGAGCAGTTCTTC.

By share, this clonotype ranks as medium-sized. V and J are TRBV20-1 and TRBJ2-5; D is unresolved. The CDR3 totals 11 residues. Trimming stripped 5 bases from V and 5 bases from J, with 9 bases between. Germline V CDR1 and CDR2: DFQATT, SNEGSKA (reference sequence). CDR3 in DNA: TGCAGTGCTGGTCGACGTGAGACCCAGTACTTC. Residues: CSAGRRETQYF.

This clonotype was counted ten times or more. This chain uses TRBV7-2 with TRBJ2-7; possibly TRBD2 for D (6 bases). Trimming took off 5 bases at V and 1 base at J, with 12 bases between the two ends. Per germline, CDR1 SGHTA and CDR2 FQGNSA. This CDR3 is 14 amino acids long. The CDR3 DNA follows: TGTGCCAGCAGCATGCTCGGAGGGTCCTACGAGCAGTACGTC. This codes for CASSMLGGSYEQYV.

This clonotype was seen repeatedly, ten times or more. The rearrangement joins TRBV11-2 to TRBJ2-4; D is tentatively TRBD1 or TRBD2 (5 bases each). This CDR3 region has 15 residues. Trimming removed 5 bases at V and 6 bases at J, with 17 bases between. CDR1 is SGHAT, CDR2 FQNNGV, per germline. CDR3 sequence reads: CASSLLGQRGNIQYF. CDR3 DNA: TGTGCCAGCAGCCTACTAGGCCAGAGGGGAAACATTCAGTACTTC. The variable domain in full, completed from reference TRBV11-2 and TRBJ2-4, reads EAGVAQSPRYKIIEKRQSVAFWCNPISGHATLYWYQQILGQGPKLLIQFQNNGVVDDSQLPKDRFSAERLKGVDSTLKIQPAKLEDSAVYLCASSLLGQRGNIQYFGAGTRLSVL.

The sample holds many counts of this clonotype. The chain employs TRBV14 and TRBJ2-7; no clear D gene. The CDR3 covers 19 residues. V was shortened by 3 bases and J by 1 base, with 25 bases between the two germline ends. Germline CDR1 and CDR2: SGHDN and FVKESK. The CDR3 DNA reads TGTGCCAGCAGCCATAGCTTACCGGACGTCGGCAGGTCGTCCTACGAGCAGTACTTC. Its protein product is CASSHSLPDVGRSSYEQYF.

This clonotype was seen at least ten times. J is TRBJ1-1 and V is TRBV5-4, with 8 positions matching TRBD1. The germline CDR1 and CDR2 sequences are SGHNT and YYREEE (reference sequence). CDR3 size: 15 residues. The V and J ends lost 6 bases and 1 base, in that order; junction bases with no gene match: 8. CDR3 sequence (DNA): TGTGCCAGCAAACAGGGGGGCAAAGGGAACACTGAAGCTTTCTTT. It encodes CASKQGGKGNTEAFF.

This clonotype has at least ten counts. CDR3 sequence: CSARDLATSGYNEQFF. In DNA, the CDR3 is TGCAGTGCTAGAGATTTAGCGACTAGCGGTTACAATGAGCAGTTCTTC. The chain is built from TRBV20-1 and TRBJ2-1; TRBD2 matches 9 bases. Germline-derived CDR1 and CDR2 are DFQATT and SNEGSKA (reference sequence). CDR3 length: 16 amino acids. Trimming took 0 bases from V and 4 from J; bases not matched to a gene: 7.

Many counts were recorded for this clonotype. The genes are TRBV12-3 or TRBV12-4 and TRBJ1-1; D possibly corresponds to TRBD1 (5 bases). The CDR3 spans 17 residues. Trimming stripped 6 bases from V and 4 bases from J, with 24 bases between. The CDR3 region is CASRPPGTSTTGTEAFF. The CDR3 bases are TGTGCCAGCAGACCCCCAGGGACTTCCACAACGGGCACTGAAGCTTTCTTT.

The sample holds one count of this clonotype. This chain uses TRBV2 with TRBJ2-7, with 9 positions matching TRBD2. With 6 bases clipped from V and 2 bases from J, the junction kept 2 bases outside the gene matches. Looked up from germline, CDR1 is SNHLY and CDR2 is FYNNEI. This CDR3 is 13 amino acids long. CDR3 residues: CASRREGPYEQYF. Here the CDR3 DNA reads TGTGCCAGCAGGCGGGAGGGCCCCTACGAGCAGTACTTC.

Judged by abundance, this clonotype is medium-sized. The chain joins TRBV18 to TRBJ1-1; D remains unclear. V dropped 8 bases and J dropped 8 bases, with 21 bases sitting between them. The CDR3 runs to 14 residues. Germline V gene lookup returns CDR1 KGHSH and CDR2 LQKENI. The CDR3: CASAMLQADSEAFF. The CDR3 bases are TGTGCCAGCGCTATGCTCCAGGCGGACTCCGAAGCTTTCTTT.

The sample holds many counts of this clonotype. CDR3 amino acids: CASSELGTSGRNEQFF. The CDR3 nucleotides read TGTGCCAGCAGTGAATTGGGGACTAGCGGCCGCAATGAGCAGTTCTTC. The chain employs TRBV25-1 and TRBJ2-1; TRBD2 matches at 11 bases. Trimming cost V 1 base and J 6 bases; bases outside gene matches: 5. Germline lookup yields CDR1 MGHDK and CDR2 SYGVNS. The CDR3 has 16 amino acids. Supplemented by reference TRBV25-1 and TRBJ2-1, the full variable domain reads EADIYQTPRYLVIGTGKKITLECSQTMGHDKMYWYQQDPGMELHLIHYSYGVNSTEKGDLSSESTVSRIRTEHFPLTLESARPSHTSQYLCASSELGTSGRNEQFFGPGTRLTVL.

The CDR3: CSVGPRGGVSTDTQYF. The CDR3 DNA reads TGCAGCGTGGGCCCCCGAGGGGGAGTCAGCACAGATACGCAGTATTTT. V and J are TRBV29-1 and TRBJ2-3; perhaps TRBD1 as D (6 bases). This CDR3 is 16 amino acids long. Trimming left V 6 bases short and J 0 bases short, with 19 bases between. CDR1 is SQVTM, CDR2 ANQGSEA, per germline.

This clonotype showed up many times. V usage is TRBV5-6 and J usage is TRBJ2-4, with 7 positions matching TRBD1. The CDR3 loop spans 14 amino acids. V lost 4 bases and J lost 4; bases outside the gene matches: 5. Germline V gene data show CDR1 as SGHDT and CDR2 as YYEEEE. CDR3: CASSVGTVKNIQYF. The DNA for the CDR3 is TGTGCCAGCAGCGTCGGGACAGTGAAAAACATTCAGTACTTC. The full variable domain, completed using reference TRBV5-6 and TRBJ2-4, is DAGVTQSPTHLIKTRGQQVTLRCSPKSGHDTVSWYQQALGQGPQFIFQYYEEEERQRGNFPDRFSGHQFPNYSSELNVNALLLGDSALYLCASSVGTVKNIQYFGAGTRLSVL.

This clonotype appeared many times. V is TRBV7-6 and J is TRBJ2-7, with D possibly TRBD1 on 6 matching bases. CDR3 length: 14 residues. CDR1 is SGHVS and CDR2 is FNYEAQ in the germline V gene. V was trimmed by 5 bases and J by 7 bases, leaving 18 bases between them. In DNA, the CDR3 is TGTGCCAGCAGCGCGCATGATTTAAGGGGGGAGCAGTACTTC. Encoded protein: CASSAHDLRGEQYF.

Ten or more counts support this clonotype. V is TRBV5-6 and J is TRBJ1-2; tentative D call: TRBD1 (5 bases). Germline V CDR1 and CDR2: SGHDT, YYEEEE. V dropped 4 bases and J dropped 2 bases, with 18 bases sitting between them. This CDR3 contains 16 residues. CDR3 protein: CASSPNRLSLNYGYTF. The CDR3 DNA sequence: TGTGCCAGCAGCCCGAACAGGTTATCCTTGAACTATGGCTACACCTTC.

V usage is TRBV7-8 and J usage is TRBJ2-2; D is undetermined. V dropped 4 bases and J dropped 6 bases, with 0 bases sitting between them. Germline loops: CDR1 SGHVS, CDR2 FQNEAQ. The CDR3 consists of 10 residues. The chain's CDR3 is CASSSGELFF. DNA for the CDR3: TGTGCCAGCAGCTCCGGGGAGCTGTTTTTT.

This clonotype ranks as medium-sized. The V call is TRBV4-3, the J call TRBJ2-1; 9 bases match TRBD2. Germline CDR1 is LGHNA and CDR2 is YSLEER. This CDR3 comprises 15 residues. V trimming: 2 bases; J trimming: 5 bases; junction bases outside the gene matches: 4. CDR3 in DNA: TGCGCCAGCAGCCAAACTAGCGGGCGACACAATGAGCAGTTCTTC. It translates to CASSQTSGRHNEQFF.

Many counts were recorded for this clonotype. The chain is built from TRBV10-3 and TRBJ2-3; 7 positions match TRBD1. The germline gives CDR1 ENHRY, CDR2 SYGVKD. The CDR3 has 16 amino acids. V trimming: 0 bases; J trimming: 1 base; junction bases outside the gene matches: 4. CDR3 in DNA: TGTGCCATCAGTGAGTCCGAGGGGGCCGGCACAGATACGCAGTATTTT. Amino acids: CAISESEGAGTDTQYF.

This clonotype was detected many times. The chain couples TRBV6-2 or TRBV6-3 to TRBJ2-7; 10 nucleotides agree with TRBD1. The V segment lost 6 bases and the J segment 3 bases; nucleotides outside the gene matches: 8. In germline, CDR1 is MNHEY, CDR2 SVGEGT. This CDR3 is 15 amino acids long. CDR3 region: CASSLTGGSIYEQYV. In nucleotides, the CDR3 is TGTGCCAGCAGCCTGACAGGGGGCAGTATCTACGAGCAGTACGTC.